These T cell receptor beta chains were read from a single sample in a study of T cell responses to AZD1222 COVID-19 vaccine. This table comes from immunoSEQ multiplex PCR, and its TCRdb copy is limited to in-frame clones, with some not included. The sample gives 140,000 or so clones, 70% to 90% of which show up once; 4% to 5% is in the top ten. The sequencing used peripheral blood, collected on day 0 of AZD1222 vaccination. The receptors derive from an adult in good health. Both conserved end residues are part of each CDR3. D genes are given only for firm matches. Clone size appears in some rows only: once, few, many, or a class for an expanded clone.

clone size: NA
V gene: TRBV28
D gene: NA
J gene: TRBJ1-5
CDR3 protein: CASSPAWPQHF
CDR3 DNA: TGTGCCAGCAGTCCCGCTTGGCCCCAGCATTTT

clone size: NA
V gene: TRBV18
D gene: TRBD1
J gene: TRBJ2-1
CDR3 protein: CASSTLGRGLRDEQFF
CDR3 DNA: TGTGCCAGCTCAACCCTGGGCAGGGGGCTTAGGGATGAGCAGTTCTTC

clone size: NA
V gene: TRBV27
D gene: TRBD2
J gene: TRBJ2-1
CDR3 protein: CASRIAGGVGNEQFF
CDR3 DNA: TGTGCCAGCAGGATAGCGGGGGGGGTGGGTAATGAGCAGTTCTTC

clone size: NA
V gene: TRBV11-2
D gene: NA
J gene: TRBJ1-2
CDR3 protein: CASSPLGKPNYGYTF
CDR3 DNA: TGTGCCAGCAGCCCTTTGGGGAAACCTAACTATGGCTACACCTTC

clone size: NA
V gene: TRBV2
D gene: NA
J gene: TRBJ2-3
CDR3 protein: CASSVHSSGTDTQYF
CDR3 DNA: TGTGCCAGCAGTGTCCATTCTAGCGGCACAGATACGCAGTATTTT

clone size: NA
V gene: TRBV7-2
D gene: TRBD1
J gene: TRBJ2-2
CDR3 protein: CASSYPRTGANTGELFF
CDR3 DNA: TGTGCCAGCAGCTACCCCCGGACAGGGGCAAACACCGGGGAGCTGTTTTTT

clone size: NA
V gene: TRBV19
D gene: NA
J gene: TRBJ1-6
CDR3 protein: CASSNLSGGNSPLHF
CDR3 DNA: TGTGCCAGTAGTAACTTGAGTGGGGGGAATTCACCCCTCCACTTT

clone size: NA
V gene: TRBV29-1
D gene: NA
J gene: TRBJ1-1
CDR3 protein: CSVRAGGTGEAFF
CDR3 DNA: TGCAGCGTTAGGGCGGGAGGGACTGGTGAAGCTTTCTTT

clone size: NA
V gene: TRBV27
D gene: NA
J gene: TRBJ1-3
CDR3 protein: CASSPRAFLSGNTIYF
CDR3 DNA: TGTGCCAGCAGTCCAAGGGCCTTCCTCTCTGGAAACACCATATATTTT

clone size: once
V gene: TRBV14
D gene: NA
J gene: TRBJ1-1
CDR3 protein: CASSQGWMNTEAFF
CDR3 DNA: TGTGCCAGCAGCCAAGGCTGGATGAACACTGAAGCTTTCTTT

clone size: NA
V gene: TRBV28
D gene: NA
J gene: TRBJ2-5
CDR3 protein: CASSSPGRQQETQYF
CDR3 DNA: TGTGCCAGCAGTTCCCCTGGGAGACAGCAAGAGACCCAGTACTTC

clone size: few
V gene: TRBV4-1
D gene: NA
J gene: TRBJ1-1
CDR3 protein: CASSPHGERVTEAFF
CDR3 DNA: TGCGCCAGCAGCCCCCATGGTGAGAGGGTCACTGAAGCTTTCTTT

clone size: once
V gene: TRBV12-3/TRBV12-4
D gene: NA
J gene: TRBJ2-1
CDR3 protein: CASSGREDEQFF
CDR3 DNA: TGTGCCAGCAGCGGCAGGGAAGATGAGCAGTTCTTC

clone size: NA
V gene: TRBV2
D gene: NA
J gene: TRBJ2-3
CDR3 protein: CASSDLVGGGEADTQYF
CDR3 DNA: TGTGCCAGCAGTGATCTAGTTGGTGGGGGAGAGGCAGATACGCAGTATTTT